Below are 22 T cell receptor beta chains sequenced from a single sample in a study of beta chain features in type 1 diabetes. Findings and limits, study-wide: Type 1 diabetes patients had TCRB CDR3s that were shorter (moderately but significantly so) in all four CD4+ subsets.

Their cognate antigens are unknown. Investigators reverse transcribed all isolated RNA, so they sequenced expressed TCRB transcripts. Sequencing was performed with immunoSEQ multiplex PCR; in TCRdb, only in-frame clones are kept and a portion is missing. The data show about 270,000 clones, around an eighth seen once. The sequenced material came from naive CD4+ T cells from blood. Receptors were obtained from a man aged 30-40 years with type 1 diabetes.

The chain employs TRBV11-1 and TRBJ2-7, with TRBD2 matching 7 bases. Germline CDR1 reads SGHAT; CDR2 reads FQDESV (reference sequence). The ends lost 0 bases at V and 2 bases at J; junction bases unmatched: 4. This CDR3 spans 15 amino acids. The CDR3, as DNA: TGTGCCAGCAGCTTAGCGGCGGGAGCCACCTACGAGCAGTACTTC. Amino acids: CASSLAAGATYEQYF.

The chain has TRBV5-4 and TRBJ1-3; possibly TRBD1 for D (5 bases). Trimming left V 5 bases short and J 4 bases short, with 16 bases between. Germline V gene data show CDR1 as SGHNT and CDR2 as YYREEE (reference sequence). The CDR3 spans 15 residues. The DNA of the CDR3 is TGTGCCAGCAGTACACCCAGGGAAGGAGGAAACACCATATATTTT. This sequence encodes CASSTPREGGNTIYF.

This chain connects TRBV6-1 to TRBJ1-5, with unresolved D. The CDR3 spans 15 residues. Germline V gene data show CDR1 as MNHNS and CDR2 as SASEGT. V lost 5 bases and J 2 bases, leaving 13 bases between the germline ends. CDR3: CASSPLEGGNQPQHF. The CDR3 bases are TGTGCCAGCAGTCCGCTGGAGGGTGGCAATCAGCCCCAGCATTTT.

This clone was detected only a few times. The J gene is TRBJ2-7, the V gene TRBV6-5; TRBD2 matches at 14 bases. This CDR3 region has 16 residues. Germline CDR1 reads MNHEY; CDR2 reads SVGAGI. V lost 4 bases and J lost 4; bases outside the gene matches: 6. CDR3 region: CASSSSGTSGRYEQYF. In nucleotides, the CDR3 is TGTGCCAGCAGTTCGTCCGGGACTAGCGGGAGATACGAGCAGTACTTC.

The rearrangement uses TRBV5-4 and TRBJ2-3, with TRBD2 matching over 9 bases. The CDR3 has 14 residues. The germline V gene has CDR1 SGHNT and CDR2 YYREEE (reference sequence). J was trimmed by 4 bases and V by 0 bases; bases with no gene match: 0. In DNA, the CDR3 is TGTGCCAGCAGCTTGGCTAGCGGGGCAGATACGCAGTATTTT. It codes for CASSLASGADTQYF.

The chain has TRBV27 and TRBJ2-7; 10 bases map to TRBD2. This CDR3 comprises 15 residues. V was clipped by 4 bases and J by 2 bases; unmatched bases: 5. Germline V CDR1 and CDR2: MNHEY, SMNVEV (reference sequence). CDR3 in DNA: TGTGCCAGCAGTTACAAGCGGGAGGGCGCCTACGAGCAGTACTTC. It codes for CASSYKREGAYEQYF.

The rearrangement joins TRBV25-1 to TRBJ2-3; possibly TRBD2 for D (6 bases). V was shortened by 3 bases and J by 6 bases, with 13 bases between the two germline ends. The CDR3 is 14 amino acids. CDR1 MGHDK and CDR2 SYGVNS come from the germline V gene. The CDR3 coding sequence is TGTGCCAGCAGTGATAGCGGCTGGGGGGATACGCAGTATTTT. This encodes CASSDSGWGDTQYF.

The sample holds a few counts of this clone. The chain links TRBV4-2 to TRBJ2-6; the match to TRBD1 covers 9 bases. Per germline, CDR1 LGHNA and CDR2 YNFKEQ. There are 20 residues in the CDR3. The V segment lost 4 bases and the J segment 3 bases; nucleotides outside the gene matches: 16. The CDR3 DNA follows: TGTGCCAGCAGCCGCTCGTATAGGGGACAGGGAGGCATTGGGGCCAACGTCCTGACTTTC. Translating gives CASSRSYRGQGGIGANVLTF.

The chain employs TRBV5-1 and TRBJ2-1; 11 bases are shared with TRBD1. Trimming removed 4 bases from V and 6 bases from J; junction bases left unmatched: 3. CDR3 length equals 14 residues. The V gene's germline CDR1 is SGHRS and CDR2 YFSETQ. CDR3 in amino acids: CASSGGTGGNEQFF. Written as DNA, the CDR3 is TGCGCCAGCAGCGGGGGGACAGGGGGCAATGAGCAGTTCTTC. The full variable domain, rest sourced from reference TRBV5-1 and TRBJ2-1, is KAGVTQTPRYLIKTRGQQVTLSCSPISGHRSVSWYQQTPGQGLQFLFEYFSETQRNKGNFPGRFSGRQFSNSRSEMNVSTLELGDSALYLCASSGGTGGNEQFFGPGTRLTVL.

This clone was seen a handful of times. V is TRBV12-5 and J is TRBJ2-1, with D possibly matching TRBD2 (6 bases). The germline V gene has CDR1 LGHNT and CDR2 FRNRAP. Trimming took 7 bases from V and 0 from J, leaving 22 bases between them. The CDR3 loop spans 18 amino acids. CDR3 sequence reads: CASALTVGGDPSYNEQFF. In DNA, the CDR3 is TGTGCTAGTGCCCTAACCGTCGGCGGGGACCCCTCCTACAATGAGCAGTTCTTC.

This clone was seen a single time. CDR3 bases: TGTGCCAGCAGCCTGGACAGGGTGGGAGAAACTGAAGCTTTCTTT. Its protein is CASSLDRVGETEAFF. The chain recombines TRBV5-4 with TRBJ1-1; 8 bases match TRBD1. Germline CDR1 SGHNT, CDR2 YYREEE (reference sequence). The CDR3 loop spans 15 amino acids. After removal of 4 bases from V and 5 bases from J, the junction contained 10 bases not matched to a gene.

V gene TRBV14 combines with J gene TRBJ1-2; D gene ambiguous. Germline V CDR1 and CDR2: SGHDN, FVKESK. CDR3 size: 13 residues. The V end lost 4 bases, the J end lost 8 bases, and 14 bases lay between the germline ends. The CDR3 DNA sequence: TGTGCCAGCAGCCTACCTGGCCCCATAGGCTACACCTTC. Its translation: CASSLPGPIGYTF.

This clone was seen a few times. The chain is built from TRBV6-6 and TRBJ1-2; D perhaps matches TRBD1 (6 bases). V was pared by 1 base and J by 6 bases, with 18 bases between. Germline V gives CDR1 MNHNY, CDR2 SVGAGI (reference sequence). This CDR3 comprises 16 residues. The CDR3 bases are TGTGCCAGCAGTTACTTAGCCGGAGGGGGGGCGGATGGCTACACCTTC. Protein product: CASSYLAGGGADGYTF.

The sample holds a few counts of this clone. This chain joins TRBV7-2 and TRBJ2-3; TRBD2 matches 8 bases. Germline V gene sequence: CDR1 SGHTA, CDR2 FQGNSA. The CDR3 sequence is 15 residues long. Germline trimming cut 2 bases from V and 2 bases from J; bases unmatched to any gene: 3. The CDR3 sequence: CASSLRGGTTDTQYF. The CDR3 DNA sequence: TGTGCCAGCAGCTTACGCGGGGGGACCACAGATACGCAGTATTTT.

The chain carries TRBV6-1 and TRBJ2-1; 7 nucleotides match TRBD2. The CDR3 loop spans 15 amino acids. V shed 10 bases, J shed 8 bases, and the junction held 17 bases outside the gene matches. From germline, CDR1 is MNHNS and CDR2 SASEGT. CDR3 coding DNA: TGTGCCACCTTCAGACTAGCTCTCTTTGGCGATGAGCAGTTCTTC. Protein sequence: CATFRLALFGDEQFF.

This clone was observed a few times. The genes are TRBV27 and TRBJ2-2; D remains unclear. The CDR3 covers 13 residues. Germline V gene data show CDR1 as MNHEY and CDR2 as SMNVEV (reference sequence). V gave up 5 bases and J gave up 6 bases, with 10 bases separating them. Here the CDR3 reads CASSIQAPGELFF. DNA of the CDR3: TGTGCCAGCAGTATCCAGGCCCCCGGGGAGCTGTTTTTT.

This clone occurred a few times. DNA of the CDR3: TGTGCCAGCGCGACAGCTTCGAACACTGAAGCTTTCTTT. It translates to CASATASNTEAFF. The chain carries TRBV7-9 and TRBJ1-1, with D possibly TRBD1 on 5 matching bases. V was shortened by 8 bases and J by 1 base, with 11 bases between the two germline ends. Germline assignment: CDR1 SEHNR and CDR2 FQNEAQ (reference sequence). The CDR3 spans 13 residues.

The V and J genes are TRBV7-2 and TRBJ2-2; weak D call: TRBD2 (6 bases). V lost 5 bases and J lost 6, with 13 bases in between. The V gene's germline CDR1 is SGHTA and CDR2 FQGNSA. The CDR3 has 14 amino acids. DNA for the CDR3: TGTGCCAGCAGCGCCCCGACTAGGGCCGGGGAGCTGTTTTTT. It translates to CASSAPTRAGELFF.

The chain has TRBV7-9 and TRBJ2-3; the match to TRBD1 covers 7 bases. The CDR3 has 16 residues. CDR1 SEHNR and CDR2 FQNEAQ come from the germline V gene (reference sequence). With V trimmed by 0 bases and J by 1 base, 4 bases remained unmatched. CDR3 in amino acids: CASSLARDSRTDTQYF. In DNA, the CDR3 is TGTGCCAGCAGCTTAGCCCGGGACAGCCGCACAGATACGCAGTATTTT.

The chain couples TRBV4-2 to TRBJ1-2; D may be TRBD1 (5 bases). Germline assignment: CDR1 LGHNA and CDR2 YNFKEQ. This CDR3 has 16 amino acids. Trimming removed 0 bases at V and 4 bases at J, with 15 bases between. DNA of the CDR3: TGTGCCAGCAGCCAAGAGGCGACCTTCGGGGGCTATGGCTACACCTTC. Protein product: CASSQEATFGGYGYTF.

This clone was detected a few times. The chain joins TRBV6-4 to TRBJ2-1, with 11 bases lining up with TRBD2. The CDR3 sequence is 14 residues long. CDR1 and CDR2 from the germline V gene are MRHNA and SNTAGT. V shed 5 bases and J 8 bases; nucleotides not matched to a gene: 5. The CDR3 region has the DNA TGTGCCAGCAGTCGTAGCGGGAGGGCCTATGAGCAGTTCTTC. It is translated as CASSRSGRAYEQFF.

The rearrangement uses TRBV7-2 and TRBJ2-5; 9 bases agree with TRBD2. The germline CDR1 and CDR2 sequences are SGHTA and FQGNSA. V was pared by 5 bases and J by 0 bases, with 7 bases of the junction left unmatched. There are 16 residues in the CDR3. The CDR3 DNA is TGTGCCAGCAGCCGATTGACTAGCGGCCACCAAGAGACCCAGTACTTC. Protein: CASSRLTSGHQETQYF.